This paragraph reports one TCR beta chain. Its target is not known. This specimen comes from a study of PD-1 blockade in classical Hodgkin lymphoma. Study findings and constraints: According to reports, newly diagnosed patients had lower baseline TCR diversity than healthy donors, and relapsed/refractory patients had lower baseline TCR diversity still. Complete responders showed a baseline diversity that resembled the diversity of newly diagnosed patients. Repertoire differences have undefined causes, possibly disease activity or prior therapy.

Produced via immunoSEQ multiplex PCR; TCRdb's table is partial and in-frame only. In the table there are approximately 30,000 clones, over 65% of which are singletons. Each patient's relapse followed autologous stem cell transplantation, and brentuximab vedotin exposure varied. Germline CDR1 ENHRY, CDR2 SYGVKD. The CDR3 loop spans 15 amino acids. With 2 bases removed from V and 2 bases from J, the gap between germline ends came to 7 bases. The rearrangement joins TRBV10-3 to TRBJ2-6; no definite D call. This sequence was found in a human donor with classical Hodgkin lymphoma. Material: peripheral blood mononuclear cells (PBMCs), obtained before the second cycle of nivolumab. CDR3 region: CAISERQTGANVLTF. The DNA for the CDR3 is TGTGCCATCAGTGAGAGGCAGACTGGGGCCAACGTCCTGACTTTC.